The rows below give T cell receptor beta chains drawn from one sample of a study of technical replicates of blood from a handful of donors. Data came from immunoSEQ multiplex PCR; TCRdb stores just in-frame clones and leaves some out. Of more than 75,000 clones listed, approximately 96% are singletons. The source material was T cells isolated from PBMCs. The receptors stem from a human donor in good health. Each CDR3 is given with its conserved first and last residue.

TRBJ1-4	17	TRBV7-8	CASSLSGGAGGGEKLFF
TRBJ1-5	14	TRBV28	CASSSNREGQPQHF
TRBJ2-2	16	TRBV4-1	CASSQEGAPNTGELFF
TRBJ2-2	16	TRBV4-2	CASSQDSQGAVGELFF
TRBJ1-1	13	TRBV7-6	CASSLRGNTEAFF
TRBJ1-1	16	TRBV7-2	CASSTQRPPRDTEAFF
TRBJ1-1	11	TRBV6-5	CASKMGVEAFF
TRBJ2-5	19	TRBV9	CASSFNPNRTVRVGETQYF
TRBJ2-3	15	TRBV10-3	CASCGGTIPTDTQYF
TRBJ1-4	13	TRBV25-1	CASRRATNEKLFF
TRBJ2-1	15	TRBV14	CASSQGAGELNEQFF
TRBJ2-2	13	TRBV19	CATLRGDTGELFF
TRBJ1-1	14	TRBV6-5	CASANRGPDTEAFF
TRBJ1-1	13	TRBV28	CASSDPSRAEAFF
TRBJ1-6	20	TRBV12-5	CASGFGPGQGKLWGNSPLHF
TRBJ2-1	15	TRBV6-5	CASSPSGGARNEQFF
TRBJ2-3	14	TRBV5-1	CASSLLTGKDTQYF
TRBJ1-1	14	TRBV4-1	CASSQDPGISEAFF
TRBJ1-4	12	TRBV6-5	CASSNNRGKEFF
TRBJ1-1	14	TRBV6-1	CASSEVHSHTEAFF
TRBJ2-2	14	TRBV7-2	CASSLVPSTGELFF
TRBJ2-1	16	TRBV27	CASSLLGLAANNEQFF
TRBJ2-2	17	TRBV5-1	CASSLNIGSQNTGELFF
TRBJ1-5	14	TRBV9	CASSVGGGNQPQHF
TRBJ2-2	13	TRBV30	CASTGFNTGELFF
TRBJ2-5	16	TRBV28	CASRSPNRVRLETQYF
TRBJ1-1	17	TRBV5-5	CASSRTGGAGMNTEAFF
TRBJ2-7	15	TRBV2	CASKVGAGTSREQYF
TRBJ2-7	13	TRBV10-1	CASSEELAGREYF
TRBJ1-4	15	TRBV30	CAWATGAGTNEKLFF
TRBJ1-5	16	TRBV13	CASSLTLGNPNQPQHF
TRBJ1-5	17	TRBV12-5	CASGLVVDRELGQPQHF
TRBJ1-3	17	TRBV4-2	CASSQAAGQQGGNTIYF
TRBJ2-7	14	TRBV19	CASSIGLAGGEQYF
TRBJ1-4	14	TRBV28	CASSFRGIGEKLFF
TRBJ2-7	16	TRBV9	CASSVGPTGASYEQYF
TRBJ1-4	15	TRBV30	CAWSVGSRAREKLFF
TRBJ2-1	15	TRBV4-1	CASSPGLAGNNEQFF
TRBJ1-4	15	TRBV9	CASSVTGLRGEKLFF
TRBJ2-7	20	TRBV28	CASSLNPRYSGSDPSYEQYF
TRBJ1-1	14	TRBV7-8	CASSLGGQGTEAFF
TRBJ2-3	18	TRBV6-1	CASSAGLAGALSTDTQYF
TRBJ2-1	17	TRBV14	CASSQLRGLAPYNEQFF
TRBJ1-3	14	TRBV11-2	CASSPDSPGNTIYF
TRBJ2-7	15	TRBV5-4	CASSLARGKPGEQYF
TRBJ2-7	18	TRBV7-9	CASNNQAGLAGGTYEQYF
TRBJ1-1	11	TRBV11-1	CASSFGGMAFF
TRBJ1-2	14	TRBV5-1	CASSSEGTGDGYTF
TRBJ1-4	15	TRBV5-1	CASSSTGLTNEKLFF
TRBJ2-7	14	TRBV4-2	CASSYPTSSYEQYF